A single sample is the source of the 27 T cell receptor beta chains below, sequenced in a study of blood T cell repertoires in COVID-19 (dated by TCRdb to 2018 to 2021). Library construction relied on the immunoSEQ multiplex PCR assay. Sourced from immuneACCESS, this table was stored by TCRdb with only in-frame sequences that have V and J called. A share of the clones is absent; for the studies checked, an unresolved V gene accounts for under half, and the remainder has no known explanation. This sample comprises around 400,000 clones, about 88% of them detected only once. The ten most abundant clones make up around 1.5% of the sample. Material: PBMCs or T cells enriched from blood (not recorded which). Receptors were obtained from a woman in her late teens or twenties who had been exposed to COVID-19.

This clone was observed a handful of times. The V and J genes are TRBV5-1 and TRBJ2-7; 7 bases match TRBD2. V dropped 0 bases and J dropped 2; count of bases not matched to a gene: 5. Germline values: CDR1 SGHRS, CDR2 YFSETQ. CDR3 length: 15 residues. CDR3 in amino acids: CASSLVTGGTYEQYF. In DNA form, the CDR3 reads TGCGCCAGCAGCTTGGTCACGGGGGGAACCTACGAGCAGTACTTC.

The V gene is TRBV5-3, the J gene TRBJ2-3; D unclear. TRBV5-3 is designated an ORF whose function remains uncertain. The CDR3 has 14 amino acids. V was clipped by 6 bases and J by 1 base, with 12 bases between them. The chain's CDR3 is CARMFPLRTDTQYF. In DNA form, the CDR3 reads TGTGCCAGAATGTTTCCCCTCCGCACAGATACGCAGTATTTT.

V and J are TRBV24-1 and TRBJ2-1, with 10 bases fitting TRBD1. The CDR3 has 15 amino acids. Germline lookup yields CDR1 KGHDR and CDR2 SFDVKD. Trimming at V came to 10 bases and at J to 6 bases, leaving 11 bases not matched to a gene. CDR3 sequence reads: CATSLRTGGGNEQFF. CDR3 nucleotide sequence: TGTGCCACTTCACTCCGGACAGGGGGAGGCAATGAGCAGTTCTTC.

The rearrangement uses TRBV24-1 and TRBJ1-5; D gene unclear. Germline V gives CDR1 KGHDR, CDR2 SFDVKD. The CDR3 has 16 residues. V lost 2 bases and J lost 1, with 11 bases in between. CDR3 in DNA: TGTGCCACCAGTGATTCGGGCCGGGGAAGCAATCAGCCCCAGCATTTT. This translates into CATSDSGRGSNQPQHF.

The chain carries TRBV28 and TRBJ2-5; D is possibly TRBD1 (7 bases). V was trimmed by 7 bases and J by 5 bases, leaving 14 bases between them. This CDR3 comprises 13 residues. Germline V CDR1 and CDR2: MDHEN, SYDVKM. The CDR3 region is CASTQGGRETQYF. The CDR3 nucleotides read TGTGCCAGCACCCAGGGGGGTCGGGAGACCCAGTACTTC.

This chain joins TRBV28 and TRBJ1-1, with 7 bases identical to TRBD1. V lost 5 bases, J lost 1 base, and 10 bases stayed unmatched. The CDR3 loop spans 16 amino acids. Germline values: CDR1 MDHEN, CDR2 SYDVKM. CDR3 in amino acids: CASSTIPGQENTEAFF. In nucleotides, the CDR3 is TGTGCCAGCAGTACAATCCCCGGACAGGAGAACACTGAAGCTTTCTTT. Variable domain in full (rest from reference TRBV28 and TRBJ1-1): DVKVTQSSRYLVKRTGEKVFLECVQDMDHENMFWYRQDPGLGLRLIYFSYDVKMKEKGDIPEGYSVSREKKERFSLILESASTNQTSMYLCASSTIPGQENTEAFFGQGTRLTVV.

This rearrangement joins TRBV28 to TRBJ1-2; 8 bases are a match to TRBD1. CDR3 length: 16 amino acids. Trimming took 4 bases from V and 4 from J; bases not matched to a gene: 11. The V gene's germline CDR1 is MDHEN and CDR2 SYDVKM. CDR3 region: CASSSISGTGFYGYTF. The CDR3 DNA reads TGTGCCAGCAGTTCGATCTCCGGGACAGGATTCTATGGCTACACCTTC.

V gene TRBV7-2 combines with J gene TRBJ1-2; TRBD1 is a possible D gene (5 bases). CDR1 is SGHTA, CDR2 FQGNSA, per germline. The CDR3 consists of 15 residues. V was pared by 3 bases and J by 0 bases, with 11 bases between. The CDR3 loop is CASSLLGATNYGYTF. The CDR3 nucleotides read TGTGCCAGCAGCTTGTTAGGGGCGACTAACTATGGCTACACCTTC.

This chain joins TRBV13 and TRBJ2-7, with a possible D match to TRBD1 (6 bases). The germline V gene encodes CDR1 PRHDT and CDR2 FYEKMQ (reference sequence). Trimming left V 2 bases short and J 2 bases short, with 13 bases between. The CDR3 extends over 15 amino acids. In DNA form, the CDR3 reads TGTGCCAGCAGCTTATCTAACAGGGCAGCCTACGAGCAGTACTTC. This translates into CASSLSNRAAYEQYF.

The chain has TRBV27 and TRBJ2-7, with 12 positions matching TRBD2. From germline, CDR1 is MNHEY and CDR2 SMNVEV (reference sequence). The CDR3 loop spans 15 amino acids. J lost 0 bases, V lost 6 bases, and 3 bases had no gene match. CDR3 in DNA: TGTGCCAGCAGCCTGACTAGCGGGAGCTCCTACGAGCAGTACTTC. Its protein product is CASSLTSGSSYEQYF.

The rearrangement uses TRBV6-2 or TRBV6-3 and TRBJ1-6, with TRBD1 as a possible D gene (5 bases). CDR3 length: 16 residues. The V gene's germline CDR1 is MNHEY and CDR2 SVGEGT. V lost 5 bases and J lost 0, with 11 bases in between. CDR3 loop: CASSTDQGSYNSPLHF. CDR3 DNA: TGTGCCAGCAGTACTGACCAGGGCTCCTATAATTCACCCCTCCACTTT.

This chain joins TRBV29-1 and TRBJ2-7; the match to TRBD2 covers 16 bases. Germline V gives CDR1 SQVTM, CDR2 ANQGSEA. V shed 2 bases, J shed 4 bases, and the junction held 14 bases outside the gene matches. The CDR3 is 19 residues long. CDR3 sequence: CSVESPGTSGRGSGYEQYF. In DNA form, the CDR3 reads TGCAGCGTTGAATCCCCCGGGACTAGCGGGAGGGGGAGTGGTTACGAGCAGTACTTC.

The chain carries TRBV12-3 or TRBV12-4 and TRBJ1-2, with 7 bases that match TRBD1. The CDR3 totals 13 residues. Unmatched junction bases numbered 4, after V lost 6 bases and J lost 3 bases. The CDR3 DNA follows: TGTGCCAGCAGCCGGACAGGTTACTATGGCTACACCTTC. Translating it yields CASSRTGYYGYTF.

The CDR3 DNA follows: TGTGCCAGTAGAGGCCTAGCGGGGGGGCCTTTGGAGCAGTTCTTC. Translating it yields CASRGLAGGPLEQFF. The chain recombines TRBV19 with TRBJ2-1; TRBD2 matches 12 bases. The CDR3 sequence is 15 residues long. Germline V gives CDR1 LNHDA, CDR2 SQIVND (reference sequence). V trimming: 6 bases; J trimming: 10 bases; junction bases outside the gene matches: 10.

The chain recombines TRBV7-9 with TRBJ2-3, with 15 positions matching TRBD2. The length of the CDR3 is 16 residues. J gave up 3 bases and V 4 bases, and 2 bases lay outside the gene matches. Germline V CDR1 and CDR2: SEHNR, FQNEAQ (reference sequence). As DNA, the CDR3 is TGTGCCAGCAGCTCCGGGACTAGCGGGAGGACAGATACGCAGTATTTT. Its protein is CASSSGTSGRTDTQYF.

The chain couples TRBV27 to TRBJ2-5, with 13 bases identical to TRBD2. J was trimmed by 5 bases and V by 6 bases; bases with no gene match: 12. Germline V CDR1 and CDR2: MNHEY, SMNVEV (reference sequence). The CDR3 extends over 17 amino acids. CDR3 protein: CASSLLKLAGGPETQYF. CDR3 nucleotide sequence: TGTGCCAGCAGCCTACTGAAACTAGCGGGAGGGCCCGAGACCCAGTACTTC.

Only a few counts were recorded for this clone. The chain joins TRBV28 to TRBJ1-5, with 11 bases identical to TRBD1. Trimming cost V 3 bases and J 0 bases; bases outside gene matches: 1. CDR3 size: 16 residues. The V gene's germline CDR1 is MDHEN and CDR2 SYDVKM. The CDR3 sequence is CASSLGTGGSNQPQHF. In nucleotides, the CDR3 is TGTGCCAGCAGTTTGGGGACAGGGGGTAGCAATCAGCCCCAGCATTTT.

The rearrangement joins TRBV4-1 to TRBJ2-5; maybe TRBD2 (6 bases). Germline CDR1 is MGHRA and CDR2 is YSYEKL. This CDR3 spans 17 amino acids. V was trimmed by 1 base and J by 2 bases, leaving 17 bases between them. CDR3 region: CASSQVGRSAGQETQYF. In DNA form, the CDR3 reads TGCGCCAGCAGCCAAGTCGGGCGTTCGGCGGGACAAGAGACCCAGTACTTC.

The chain links TRBV5-4 to TRBJ2-1; D is unclear. CDR1 and CDR2 from the germline V gene are SGHNT and YYREEE (reference sequence). Trimming left V 1 base short and J 7 bases short, with 12 bases between. The CDR3 is 14 residues long. CDR3 sequence: CASSLSGNRNEQFF. In nucleotides, the CDR3 is TGTGCCAGCAGCTTGTCCGGTAATAGAAATGAGCAGTTCTTC.

The chain joins TRBV19 to TRBJ1-1, with 7 bases aligning to TRBD1. There are 14 residues in the CDR3. V trimming: 4 bases; J trimming: 8 bases; junction bases outside the gene matches: 10. Per germline, CDR1 LNHDA and CDR2 SQIVND (reference sequence). The CDR3 spells CASSTTGTKREAFF. In DNA form, the CDR3 reads TGTGCCAGTAGTACGACAGGGACAAAAAGAGAAGCTTTCTTT.

This chain joins TRBV9 and TRBJ1-2; D is possibly TRBD1 (6 bases). Germline assignment: CDR1 SGDLS and CDR2 YYNGEE. Trimming shortened V by 4 bases and J by 8 bases, and 21 bases separated the two germline ends. CDR3 length equals 15 residues. CDR3: CASSPLRGAPRGYTF. CDR3 nucleotide sequence: TGTGCCAGCAGCCCCCTGCGGGGGGCCCCACGGGGCTACACCTTC.

This clone was observed a handful of times. This chain links TRBV28 with TRBJ1-6, with D possibly being TRBD1 (6 bases). The CDR3 has 14 residues. In germline, CDR1 is MDHEN, CDR2 SYDVKM. Between the trimmed V and J ends, which lost 3 bases and 10 bases, there was a span of 13 bases. CDR3 protein: CASSFRQGHSPLHF. In DNA, the CDR3 is TGTGCCAGCAGTTTTCGTCAGGGACACTCACCCCTCCACTTT.

This clone was recorded once. This chain joins TRBV29-1 and TRBJ2-1; possibly TRBD1 for D (5 bases). Trimming stripped 5 bases from V and 5 bases from J, with 22 bases between. Germline V gene sequence: CDR1 SQVTM, CDR2 ANQGSEA. The CDR3 has 16 amino acids. The chain's CDR3 is CSVPHSAGIGHNEQFF. The CDR3, as DNA: TGCAGCGTTCCTCACTCCGCAGGGATAGGGCACAATGAGCAGTTCTTC.

The CDR3 coding sequence is TGTGCCAGCAGCTTCGGACTAGCGGGACAAGGAGGTAATGAGCAGTTCTTC. This encodes CASSFGLAGQGGNEQFF. The chain links TRBV13 to TRBJ2-1; 12 nucleotides align to TRBD2. V was clipped by 3 bases and J by 7 bases; unmatched bases: 10. Germline-derived CDR1 and CDR2 are PRHDT and FYEKMQ (reference sequence). CDR3 length: 17 amino acids.

The V gene is TRBV14, the J gene TRBJ1-4, with a weak D call TRBD1 (5 bases). V was shortened by 4 bases and J by 8 bases, with 17 bases between the two germline ends. Germline lookup yields CDR1 SGHDN and CDR2 FVKESK. This CDR3 is built from 15 residues. The CDR3 region has the DNA TGTGCCAGCAGCCTGTGGCCCGGACAAGTAGAAAAACTGTTTTTT. As protein: CASSLWPGQVEKLFF.

The V and J genes are TRBV28 and TRBJ1-5; TRBD1 might be the D (5 bases). The ends were cut back, 6 bases at V and 5 bases at J, with 17 bases in the middle. This CDR3 contains 15 residues. The V gene's germline CDR1 is MDHEN and CDR2 SYDVKM. The CDR3 region has the DNA TGTGCCAGCAGCGGCGGGGCAGGCCTTGATCAGCCCCAGCATTTT. Translation gives CASSGGAGLDQPQHF.

A remark on this clone: Distinct nucleotide sequences in the sample also encode this CDR3. The CDR3 nucleotides are TGCGCCAGCAGCTTGGTGACGGGGAGCACAGATACGCAGTATTTT. Its protein is CASSLVTGSTDTQYF. The chain recombines TRBV5-1 with TRBJ2-3, with D tentatively TRBD2 (5 bases). V was trimmed by 0 bases and J by 0 bases, leaving 8 bases between them. The CDR3 extends over 15 amino acids. Germline V CDR1 and CDR2: SGHRS, YFSETQ.